This note documents a single T cell receptor beta chain sequence. The source of the sample is a study of identical twins. TCRdb reprocessed the 5' RACE reads with MiXCR, giving one entry per CDR3 protein. The repertoire holds about 520,000 distinct CDR3 sequences, with 20% to 25% as singletons. CDR3 length: 14 amino acids. Germline-derived CDR1 and CDR2 are SGHTA and FQGTGA. The V and J ends lost 5 bases and 6 bases, in that order; junction bases with no gene match: 8. These data were also reused for a study on T cells expressing NK-cell markers.

This receptor was identified in a woman in her late teens or twenties in good health. Sequencing was performed on CD4+ T cells sorted from blood. The J gene is TRBJ2-3, the V gene TRBV7-3; 7 nucleotides line up with TRBD2. The CDR3 nucleotides are TGTGCCAGCAGCCCGATGGGAGCGGGGGATACGCAGTATTTT. It codes for CASSPMGAGDTQYF.